A selection of T cell receptor beta chains follows, all from one sample in a study of shared clonotypes between healthy human individuals. The protocol was immunoSEQ multiplex PCR, while the TCRdb copy is restricted to in-frame clones and leaves out a portion. The sample has roughly 2.6 million clones; around 94% are singletons. Sequenced sample: naive CD4+ T cells sorted from blood. These TCRs come from a man aged 18 to 29 in good health. Each CDR3 is given with its conserved first and last residue. A D gene is named only where the DNA matches it firmly. Clone size is stated in some rows and not others, as once, few, many or a class when expanded.

v_gene	d_gene	j_gene	abundance	CDR3aa	CDR3nt
TRBV5-1	.	TRBJ1-5	.	CASRPGGAGQPQHF	TGCGCCAGCAGGCCGGGGGGGGCCGGTCAGCCCCAGCATTTT
TRBV19	.	TRBJ1-1	.	CASSILQGGTEAFF	TGTGCCAGTAGTATATTGCAGGGTGGCACTGAAGCTTTCTTT
TRBV5-1	TRBD1	TRBJ1-2	.	CASGRTGDNYGYTF	TGCGCCAGCGGCCGGACAGGCGACAACTATGGCTACACCTTC
TRBV6-6	.	TRBJ2-7	.	CAVSTPGVYEQYF	TGTGCCGTCTCGACCCCAGGGGTGTACGAGCAGTACTTC
TRBV5-4	.	TRBJ2-2	.	CASTDGTGELFF	TGTGCCAGCACAGACGGCACCGGGGAGCTGTTTTTT
TRBV9	TRBD2	TRBJ2-5	once	CASSVVLGGETQYF	TGTGCCAGCAGCGTAGTCCTGGGAGGGGAGACCCAGTACTTC
TRBV7-2	TRBD2	TRBJ2-1	.	CASRQGLAGGDEQFF	TGTGCCAGCAGACAGGGACTAGCGGGAGGGGATGAGCAGTTCTTC
TRBV28	.	TRBJ1-5	.	CASSLDAYGSYQPQHF	TGTGCCAGCAGTTTAGATGCGTACGGAAGTTATCAGCCCCAGCATTTT
TRBV27	TRBD1	TRBJ1-5	.	CASRPGTGDGQPQHF	TGTGCCAGTCGTCCCGGGACAGGGGACGGTCAGCCCCAGCATTTT
TRBV13	TRBD2	TRBJ2-2	.	CASSPRLAGGNTGELFF	TGTGCCAGCAGCCCCCGCCTTGCGGGGGGGAACACCGGGGAGCTGTTTTTT
TRBV5-1	.	TRBJ1-2	.	CASSSYPSGVDYGYTF	TGCGCCAGCAGCTCCTACCCCTCGGGGGTCGACTATGGCTACACCTTC
TRBV18	TRBD2	TRBJ2-5	once	CASSSTSGQETQYF	TGTGCCAGCTCAAGCACTAGCGGCCAAGAGACCCAGTACTTC
TRBV4-1	.	TRBJ2-2	.	CASSTVYTGELFF	TGCGCCAGCAGCACAGTGTACACCGGGGAGCTGTTTTTT
TRBV5-1	.	TRBJ2-3	once	CASSSFGTTDTQYF	TGCGCCAGCAGCTCTTTTGGGACCACAGATACGCAGTATTTT
TRBV5-1	TRBD2	TRBJ2-1	.	CASSAGTSGRVYNEQFF	TGCGCCAGCAGCGCCGGGACTAGCGGGAGGGTCTACAATGAGCAGTTCTTC
TRBV7-9	.	TRBJ2-3	once	CASRRELQGDTQYF	TGTGCCAGCCGCCGCGAACTTCAGGGGGATACGCAGTATTTT
TRBV30	.	TRBJ1-3	.	CAWRRADPPGNTIYF	TGTGCCTGGAGGAGAGCAGATCCCCCTGGAAACACCATATATTTT
TRBV7-9	.	TRBJ2-1	.	CASSLKGVVAYNEQFF	TGTGCCAGCAGCTTAAAGGGAGTCGTGGCCTACAATGAGCAGTTCTTC
TRBV4-3	.	TRBJ2-1	.	CASSQEALNEQFF	TGCGCCAGCAGCCAAGAGGCTCTTAATGAGCAGTTCTTC
TRBV30	.	TRBJ1-1	.	CAWSGPGRGEAFF	TGTGCCTGGAGTGGCCCGGGGCGGGGAGAAGCTTTCTTT
TRBV5-6	TRBD2	TRBJ2-1	.	CASSLGLAVHNEQFF	TGTGCCAGCAGCTTGGGTCTAGCGGTTCACAATGAGCAGTTCTTC
TRBV6-6	TRBD1	TRBJ2-7	.	CASSYPDRGYEQYF	TGTGCCAGCAGTTACCCGGACAGGGGGTACGAGCAGTACTTC
TRBV10-3	.	TRBJ2-3	.	CAIRGGGGRVVDTQYF	TGTGCCATCCGTGGGGGAGGAGGCCGAGTCGTTGATACGCAGTATTTT
TRBV10-3	.	TRBJ1-6	.	CAISEHPGGHNSPLHF	TGTGCCATCAGTGAGCACCCCGGGGGACATAATTCACCCCTCCACTTT
TRBV18	.	TRBJ2-7	.	CASSPPGPGSYEQYF	TGTGCCAGCTCACCCCCGGGGCCCGGCTCCTACGAGCAGTACTTC
TRBV19	.	TRBJ2-6	.	CASSRTEANVLTF	TGTGCCAGTAGTCGGACAGAGGCCAACGTCCTGACTTTC
TRBV28	TRBD1	TRBJ1-2	.	CASSSGDREIYGYTF	TGTGCCAGCAGTTCTGGGGACAGAGAAATTTATGGCTACACCTTC
TRBV15	.	TRBJ2-7	.	CATAPYLGGYEQYF	TGTGCCACCGCTCCTTATCTGGGGGGCTACGAGCAGTACTTC
TRBV2	.	TRBJ2-3	.	CASSRTGLSTDTQYF	TGTGCCAGCAGTCGTACAGGGCTAAGCACAGATACGCAGTATTTT
TRBV2	TRBD1	TRBJ1-1	.	CASRRDSLMNTEAFF	TGTGCCAGCAGGAGGGACAGCCTAATGAACACTGAAGCTTTCTTT
TRBV11-2	.	TRBJ1-1	.	CTLQRRGGTEAFF	TGTACTCTACAGCGGCGGGGGGGCACTGAAGCTTTCTTT
TRBV28	TRBD1	TRBJ2-3	once	CASSSPGTGVDTQYF	TGTGCCAGCAGTTCTCCCGGGACAGGGGTGGATACGCAGTATTTT
TRBV28	.	TRBJ1-1	.	CASRGGDINTEAFF	TGTGCCAGCAGGGGGGGGGACATAAACACTGAAGCTTTCTTT
TRBV11-2	TRBD2	TRBJ2-7	.	CASSSSAGGPYEQYF	TGTGCCAGCAGCTCGAGTGCGGGAGGGCCCTACGAGCAGTACTTC
TRBV5-6	TRBD2	TRBJ2-5	.	CASRGLAGETQYF	TGTGCCAGCAGGGGACTAGCGGGGGAGACCCAGTACTTC
TRBV5-1	.	TRBJ1-6	.	CASSLARAGPASPLHF	TGCGCCAGCAGCTTGGCGCGGGCAGGGCCGGCTTCACCCCTCCACTTT
TRBV5-1	TRBD2	TRBJ2-2	.	CASSLAASGLTGELFF	TGCGCCAGCAGCTTAGCGGCTAGCGGACTCACCGGGGAGCTGTTTTTT
TRBV21-1	.	TRBJ1-1	.	CASSKAPPGQDFSTEAFF	TGTGCCAGCAGCAAAGCCCCCCCGGGACAGGATTTCAGCACTGAAGCTTTCTTT
TRBV6-6	TRBD1	TRBJ2-7	.	CASSTSGGEQYF	TGTGCCAGCAGTACCTCAGGGGGCGAGCAGTACTTC
TRBV29-1	.	TRBJ2-5	.	CSMRGQAGETQYF	TGCAGTATGCGGGGGCAGGCAGGGGAGACCCAGTACTTC
TRBV27	TRBD1	TRBJ1-4	.	CASSLFRGLTNEKLFF	TGTGCCAGCAGTTTATTCAGGGGGCTCACTAATGAAAAACTGTTTTTT
TRBV7-7	.	TRBJ2-2	.	CASSLNSANTGELFF	TGTGCTAGCAGCTTAAACAGTGCGAACACCGGGGAGCTGTTTTTT
TRBV5-1	.	TRBJ1-4	once	CASSLGPTNEKLFF	TGCGCCAGCAGCTTGGGGCCGACAAATGAAAAACTGTTTTTT
TRBV5-1	.	TRBJ1-1	.	CASSFAAGNTEAFF	TGCGCCAGCAGCTTCGCTGCGGGGAACACTGAAGCTTTCTTT
TRBV6-5	.	TRBJ1-1	.	CASSYSTANTEAFF	TGTGCCAGCAGTTACTCGACGGCGAACACTGAAGCTTTCTTT
TRBV23-1	.	TRBJ2-7	.	CASSQSAGEQYF	TGCGCCAGCAGTCAATCGGCGGGAGAGCAGTACTTC
TRBV5-3	.	TRBJ1-4	.	CARSPDLSTNEKLFF	TGTGCCAGAAGCCCAGACCTCTCAACTAATGAAAAACTGTTTTTT
TRBV5-4	.	TRBJ2-6	.	CASSFPSSPMSSGANVLTF	TGTGCCAGCAGCTTCCCCAGCAGTCCTATGAGCTCTGGGGCCAACGTCCTGACTTTC
TRBV2	.	TRBJ1-4	.	CASNPQGATNEKLFF	TGTGCCAGCAATCCGCAGGGTGCAACTAATGAAAAACTGTTTTTT
TRBV10-1	.	TRBJ1-2	.	CASSDRLNYGYTF	TGCGCCAGCAGTGACCGACTAAACTATGGCTACACCTTC
TRBV19	TRBD1	TRBJ2-1	.	CASSIGQGTTYNEQFF	TGTGCCAGTAGTATCGGACAGGGGACGACCTACAATGAGCAGTTCTTC
TRBV10-3	TRBD1	TRBJ1-4	.	CAISVNRGSNEKLFF	TGTGCCATCAGTGTAAACAGGGGATCTAATGAAAAACTGTTTTTT
TRBV5-5	.	TRBJ2-7	.	CASSLDYEQYF	TGTGCCAGCAGCTTGGATTACGAGCAGTACTTC
TRBV10-2	TRBD2	TRBJ2-3	.	CASKREGRDTDTQYF	TGCGCCAGCAAACGGGAGGGCCGGGACACAGATACGCAGTATTTT
TRBV5-4	TRBD2	TRBJ2-7	.	CASSATSGDYEQYF	TGTGCCAGCAGCGCAACTAGCGGGGACTACGAGCAGTACTTC
TRBV7-9	.	TRBJ2-3	once	CASSLSRLNLPQADTQYF	TGTGCCAGCAGCTTATCCAGGTTGAACCTCCCACAAGCAGATACGCAGTATTTT
TRBV7-2	.	TRBJ1-1	.	CASSLGVEAFF	TGTGCCAGCAGCTTGGGAGTAGAAGCTTTCTTT
TRBV5-6	.	TRBJ1-1	.	CASSLDDSYTEAFF	TGTGCCAGCAGCTTGGACGACAGTTACACTGAAGCTTTCTTT
TRBV19	TRBD1	TRBJ1-2	.	CASSVTGTGIDYTF	TGTGCCAGTAGTGTCACCGGGACAGGAATCGACTACACCTTC
TRBV7-9	.	TRBJ1-3	.	CASSPGTISGNTIYF	TGTGCCAGCAGCCCGGGCACCATCTCTGGAAACACCATATATTTT